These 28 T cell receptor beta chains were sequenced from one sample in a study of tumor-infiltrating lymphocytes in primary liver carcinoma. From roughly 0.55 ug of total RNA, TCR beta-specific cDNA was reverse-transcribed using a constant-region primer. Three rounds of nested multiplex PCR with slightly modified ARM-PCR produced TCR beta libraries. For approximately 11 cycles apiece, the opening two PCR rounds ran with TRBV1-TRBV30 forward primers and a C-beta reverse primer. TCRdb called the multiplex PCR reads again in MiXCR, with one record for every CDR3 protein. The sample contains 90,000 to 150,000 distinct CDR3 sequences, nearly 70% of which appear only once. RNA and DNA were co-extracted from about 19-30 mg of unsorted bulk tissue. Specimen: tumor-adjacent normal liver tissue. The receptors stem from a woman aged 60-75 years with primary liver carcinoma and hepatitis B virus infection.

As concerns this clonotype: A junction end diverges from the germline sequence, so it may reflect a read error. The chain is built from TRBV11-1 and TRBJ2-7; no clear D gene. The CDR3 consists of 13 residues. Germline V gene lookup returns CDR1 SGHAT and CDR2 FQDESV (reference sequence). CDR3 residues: CVSSFGMGSEQYF. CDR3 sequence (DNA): TGTGTCAGCAGCTTCGGCATGGGAAGCGAGCAGTACTTC.

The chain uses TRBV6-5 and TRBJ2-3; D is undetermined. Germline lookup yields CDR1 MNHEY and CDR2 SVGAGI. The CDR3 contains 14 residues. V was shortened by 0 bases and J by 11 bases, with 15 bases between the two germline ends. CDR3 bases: TGTGCCAGCAGTTACTCGAAGGTTGGAGTTATGCAGTATTTT. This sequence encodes CASSYSKVGVMQYF.

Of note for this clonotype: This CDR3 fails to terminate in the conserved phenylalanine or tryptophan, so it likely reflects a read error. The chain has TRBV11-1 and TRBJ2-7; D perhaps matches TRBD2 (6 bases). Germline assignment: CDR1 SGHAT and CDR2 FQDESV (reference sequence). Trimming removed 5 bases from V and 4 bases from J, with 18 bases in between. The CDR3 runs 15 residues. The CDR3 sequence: CASSVTGSGEYEQYS. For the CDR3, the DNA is TGTGCCAGCAGCGTAACGGGATCGGGAGAATACGAGCAGTACTCC.

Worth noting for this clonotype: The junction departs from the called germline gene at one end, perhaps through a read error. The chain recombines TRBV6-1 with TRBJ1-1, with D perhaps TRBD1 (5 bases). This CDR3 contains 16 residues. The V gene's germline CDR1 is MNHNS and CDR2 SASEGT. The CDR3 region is CACSEAKARLDTEGFF. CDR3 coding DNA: TGTGCCTGCAGTGAAGCGAAGGCGAGGCTGGACACTGAAGGTTTCTTT.

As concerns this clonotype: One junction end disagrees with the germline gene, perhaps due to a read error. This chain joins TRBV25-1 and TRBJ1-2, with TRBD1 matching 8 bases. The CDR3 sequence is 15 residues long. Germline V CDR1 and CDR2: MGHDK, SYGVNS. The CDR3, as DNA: TGTGCCGGCAGTGACCCTCGGACAGGGACCTATGGCTACACCTTC. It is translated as CAGSDPRTGTYGYTF.

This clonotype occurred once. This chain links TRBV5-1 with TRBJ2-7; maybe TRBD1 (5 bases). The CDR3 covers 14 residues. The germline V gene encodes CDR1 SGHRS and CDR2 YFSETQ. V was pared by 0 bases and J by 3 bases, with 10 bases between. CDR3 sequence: CASSLEGANYEQYF. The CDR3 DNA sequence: TGCGCCAGCAGCTTGGAAGGGGCCAACTACGAGCAGTACTTC.

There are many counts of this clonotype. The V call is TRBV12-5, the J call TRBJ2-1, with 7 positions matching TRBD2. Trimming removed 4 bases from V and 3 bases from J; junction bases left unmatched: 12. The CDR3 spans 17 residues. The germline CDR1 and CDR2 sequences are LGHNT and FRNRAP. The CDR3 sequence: CASGSDRGEAIYNEQFF. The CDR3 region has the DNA TGTGCTAGTGGTTCTGACCGGGGGGAGGCGATCTACAATGAGCAGTTCTTC.

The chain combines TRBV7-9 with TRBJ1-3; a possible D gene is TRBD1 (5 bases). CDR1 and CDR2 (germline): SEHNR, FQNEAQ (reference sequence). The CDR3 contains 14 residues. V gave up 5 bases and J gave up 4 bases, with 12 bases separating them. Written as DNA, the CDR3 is TGTGCCAGCAGCCCAGGGTATACAGGAAACACCATATATTTT. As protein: CASSPGYTGNTIYF.

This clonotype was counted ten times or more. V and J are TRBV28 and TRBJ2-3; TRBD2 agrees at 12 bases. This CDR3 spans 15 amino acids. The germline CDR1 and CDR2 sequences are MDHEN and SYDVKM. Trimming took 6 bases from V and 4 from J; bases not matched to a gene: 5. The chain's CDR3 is CASSRTSGTSDTQYF. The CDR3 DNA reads TGTGCCAGCAGCCGGACTAGCGGGACCTCAGATACGCAGTATTTT.

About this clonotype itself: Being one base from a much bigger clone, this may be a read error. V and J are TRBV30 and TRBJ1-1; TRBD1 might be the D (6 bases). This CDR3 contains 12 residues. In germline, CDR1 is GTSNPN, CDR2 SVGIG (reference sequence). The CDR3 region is CVWKGQNTEAFF. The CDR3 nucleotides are TGTGTCTGGAAGGGACAGAACACTGAAGCTTTCTTT.

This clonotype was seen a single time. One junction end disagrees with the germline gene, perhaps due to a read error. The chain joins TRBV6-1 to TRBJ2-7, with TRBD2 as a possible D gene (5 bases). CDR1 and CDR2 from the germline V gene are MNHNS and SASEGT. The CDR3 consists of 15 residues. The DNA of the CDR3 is TGTGCCACCAGTGAAGCAGAGGGTTCGGGTTACGAGCAGTACTTC. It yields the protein CATSEAEGSGYEQYF.

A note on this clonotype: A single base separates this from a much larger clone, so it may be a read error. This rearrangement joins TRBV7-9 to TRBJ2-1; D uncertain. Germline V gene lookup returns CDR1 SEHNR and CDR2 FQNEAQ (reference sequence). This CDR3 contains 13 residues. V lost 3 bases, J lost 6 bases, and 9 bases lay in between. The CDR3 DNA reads TGTGCCAGCAGCTTCCTTTCGTCCAATGAGCAGTTCTTC. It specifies CASSFLSSNEQFF.

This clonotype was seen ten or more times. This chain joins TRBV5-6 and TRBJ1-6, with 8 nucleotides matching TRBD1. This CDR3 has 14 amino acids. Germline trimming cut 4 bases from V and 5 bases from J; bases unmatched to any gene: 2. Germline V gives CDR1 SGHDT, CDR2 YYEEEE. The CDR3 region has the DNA TGTGCCAGCAGCCGGGGACAGGATAATTCACCCCTCCACTTT. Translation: CASSRGQDNSPLHF.

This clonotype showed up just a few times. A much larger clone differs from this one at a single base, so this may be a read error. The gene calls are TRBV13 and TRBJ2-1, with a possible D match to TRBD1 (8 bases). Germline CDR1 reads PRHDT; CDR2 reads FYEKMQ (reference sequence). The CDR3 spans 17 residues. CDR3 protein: CVSSRTYRGGTHNEQFF. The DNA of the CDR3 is TGTGTCAGCAGCCGAACCTACAGGGGGGGCACCCACAATGAGCAGTTCTTC.

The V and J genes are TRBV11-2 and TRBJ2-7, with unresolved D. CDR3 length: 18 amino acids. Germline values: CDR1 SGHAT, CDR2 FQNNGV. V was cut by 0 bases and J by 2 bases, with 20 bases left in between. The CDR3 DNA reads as TGTGCCAGCAGCTTAGATTGTGTCAGTCTATGGGGTCCCTACGAGCAGTACTTC. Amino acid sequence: CASSLDCVSLWGPYEQYF.

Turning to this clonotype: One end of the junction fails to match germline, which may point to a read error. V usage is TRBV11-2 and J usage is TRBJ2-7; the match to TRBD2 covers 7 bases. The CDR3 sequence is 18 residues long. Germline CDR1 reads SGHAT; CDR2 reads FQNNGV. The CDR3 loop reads CGSSLDRVSIAGPYEQYF. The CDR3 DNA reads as TGTGGCAGCAGCTTAGATCGGGTCAGTATAGCGGGTCCCTACGAGCAGTACTTC.

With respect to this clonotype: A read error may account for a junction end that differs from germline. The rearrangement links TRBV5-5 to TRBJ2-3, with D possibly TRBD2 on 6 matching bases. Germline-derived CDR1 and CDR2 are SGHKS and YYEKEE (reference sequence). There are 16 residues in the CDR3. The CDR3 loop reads CASSLAAGAITDTRYF. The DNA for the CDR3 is TGTGCCAGCAGCTTGGCAGCGGGTGCTATCACAGATACGCGGTACTTT.

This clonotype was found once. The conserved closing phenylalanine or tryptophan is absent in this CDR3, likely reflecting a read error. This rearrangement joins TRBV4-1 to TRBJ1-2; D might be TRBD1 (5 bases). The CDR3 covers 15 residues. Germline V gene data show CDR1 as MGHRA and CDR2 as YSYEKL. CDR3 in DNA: TGCGCCAACAGCCAAACGGTGACAGAGGGTTTTAGCTACACCTTA. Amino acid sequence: CANSQTVTEGFSYTL.

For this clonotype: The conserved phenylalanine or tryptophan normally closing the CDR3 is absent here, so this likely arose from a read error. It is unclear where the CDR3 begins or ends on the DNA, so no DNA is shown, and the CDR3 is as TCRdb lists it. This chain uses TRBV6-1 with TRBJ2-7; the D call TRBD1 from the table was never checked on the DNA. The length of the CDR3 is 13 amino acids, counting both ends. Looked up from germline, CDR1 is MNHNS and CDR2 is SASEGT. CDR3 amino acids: CASGRDRLYEQHL.

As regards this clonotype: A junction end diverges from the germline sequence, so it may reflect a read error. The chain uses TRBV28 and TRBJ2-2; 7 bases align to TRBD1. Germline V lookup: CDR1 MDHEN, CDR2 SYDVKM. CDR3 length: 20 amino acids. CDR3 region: CTSGLGRGRRTDMNTGELFF. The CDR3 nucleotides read TGTACCAGCGGTTTGGGAAGGGGGCGGCGGACGGACATGAACACCGGGGAGCTGTTTTTT.

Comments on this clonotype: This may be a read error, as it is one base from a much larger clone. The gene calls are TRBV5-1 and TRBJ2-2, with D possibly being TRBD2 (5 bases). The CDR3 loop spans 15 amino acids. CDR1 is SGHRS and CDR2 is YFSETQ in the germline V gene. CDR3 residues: CASSLDTAGTGELSF. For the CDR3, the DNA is TGCGCCAGCAGCTTGGACACGGCGGGCACCGGGGAGCTGTCTTTT.

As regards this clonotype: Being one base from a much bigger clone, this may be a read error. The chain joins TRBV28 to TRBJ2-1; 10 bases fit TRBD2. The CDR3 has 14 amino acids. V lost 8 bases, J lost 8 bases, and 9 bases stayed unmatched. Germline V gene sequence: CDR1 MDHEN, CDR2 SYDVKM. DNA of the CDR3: TGTGCCAGCTGCGTAGCGGGAGGTGGTGATGAGCAGTTCTTC. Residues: CASCVAGGGDEQFF.

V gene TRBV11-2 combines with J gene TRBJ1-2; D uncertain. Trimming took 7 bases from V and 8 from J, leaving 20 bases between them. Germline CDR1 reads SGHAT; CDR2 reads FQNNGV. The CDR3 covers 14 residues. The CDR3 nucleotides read TGTGCCAGCATCCCTCAACGGGGATATAGGGGCTACACCTTC. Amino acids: CASIPQRGYRGYTF.

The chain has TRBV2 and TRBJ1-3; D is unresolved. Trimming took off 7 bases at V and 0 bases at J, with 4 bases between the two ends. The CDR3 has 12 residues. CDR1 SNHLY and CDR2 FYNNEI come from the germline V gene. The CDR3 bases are TGTGCCAGCAAAATCTCTGGAAACACCATATATTTT. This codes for CASKISGNTIYF.

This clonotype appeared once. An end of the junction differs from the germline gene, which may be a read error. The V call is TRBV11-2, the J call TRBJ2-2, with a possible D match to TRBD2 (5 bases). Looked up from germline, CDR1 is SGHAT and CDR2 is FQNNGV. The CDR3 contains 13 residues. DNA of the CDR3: TGTGCCAGCAGCTTAGATAGGGCTGGGGAGCTACTTTTT. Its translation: CASSLDRAGELLF.

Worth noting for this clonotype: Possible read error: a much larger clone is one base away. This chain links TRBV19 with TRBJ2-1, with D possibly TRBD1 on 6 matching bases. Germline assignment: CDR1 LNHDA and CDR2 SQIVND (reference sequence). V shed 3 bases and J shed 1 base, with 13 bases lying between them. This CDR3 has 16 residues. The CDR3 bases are TGTGCCAGTAGTATGGCGCGAGGGGGTTCCTACAATGAGCAGTTCTTC. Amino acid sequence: CASSMARGGSYNEQFF.

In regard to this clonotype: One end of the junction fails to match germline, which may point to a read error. The CDR3 coding sequence is TGCAGTGTTGAAGATAGAAGCGGATCCTATGGCTACACCTTC. Its protein is CSVEDRSGSYGYTF. The chain links TRBV29-1 to TRBJ1-2; no firm D call. The CDR3 totals 14 residues. Per the germline V gene, CDR1 is SQVTM and CDR2 is ANQGSEA.

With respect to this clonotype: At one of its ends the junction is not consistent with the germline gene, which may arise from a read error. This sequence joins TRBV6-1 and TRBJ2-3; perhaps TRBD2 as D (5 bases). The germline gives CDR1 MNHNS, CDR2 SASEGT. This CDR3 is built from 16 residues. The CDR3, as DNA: TGTACCAGCAGTAAATACCGCCGCGGGCACACAAATACGCAGTATTTT. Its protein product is CTSSKYRRGHTNTQYF.